A single sample gave rise to the 22 T cell receptor beta chains below, sequenced in a study of shared clonotypes between healthy human individuals. Profiled with immunoSEQ multiplex PCR; TCRdb holds only in-frame clones, not every one. The top ten hold 0.52% of the sample, which has about 1.1 million clones, approximately 78% seen once. Sequencing was carried out using memory CD4+ T cells from PBMCs. Documented subset: CD45RA-negative fraction. Every receptor here comes from a young man in good health. Some clones in this sample may be carry-over from other donors' samples.

This rearrangement joins TRBV11-3 to TRBJ2-6, with 11 bases that match TRBD1. The CDR3 runs to 16 residues. Germline-derived CDR1 and CDR2 are SGHNT and YENEEA. V lost 5 bases to trimming and J lost 5 bases; unmatched junction nucleotides: 5. The CDR3 loop is CASSQGQGARANVLTF. In nucleotides, the CDR3 is TGTGCCAGCAGCCAAGGACAGGGGGCGAGGGCCAACGTCCTGACTTTC.

This sequence joins TRBV10-3 and TRBJ2-7; possible D gene TRBD2, 5 bases. The CDR3 extends over 12 amino acids. The germline V and J ends were trimmed by 11 bases and 3 bases, with 14 bases remaining between them. CDR1 and CDR2 (germline): ENHRY, SYGVKD. CDR3 loop: CASGPEGYEQYF. The CDR3 nucleotides read TGTGCCTCCGGACCCGAGGGCTACGAGCAGTACTTC.

The gene calls are TRBV29-1 and TRBJ2-1, with D maybe TRBD2 (6 bases). Germline CDR1 reads SQVTM; CDR2 reads ANQGSEA. The CDR3 runs 14 residues. With 7 bases removed from V and 6 bases from J, the gap between germline ends came to 19 bases. The CDR3 reads CSADPSRDSNEQFF. The CDR3 coding sequence is TGCAGCGCTGACCCCTCTAGGGACTCCAATGAGCAGTTCTTC.

This clone was detected once. Other nucleotide sequences from this sample produce the same CDR3. The rearrangement links TRBV20-1 to TRBJ1-2, with no clear D. The germline V gene has CDR1 DFQATT and CDR2 SNEGSKA (reference sequence). The length of the CDR3 is 8 residues. CDR3 DNA: TGCAGAGCCTATGGCTACACCTTC. Residues: CRAYGYTF.

CDR3 bases: TGTGCCAGCAGTGAGACAGGGTCCGGAAACACCATATATTTT. As protein: CASSETGSGNTIYF. The rearrangement uses TRBV25-1 and TRBJ1-3; TRBD1 matches 7 bases. V shed 3 bases and J 4 bases; nucleotides not matched to a gene: 3. CDR3 length: 14 residues. Germline lookup yields CDR1 MGHDK and CDR2 SYGVNS. Full variable domain (outside the CDR3, taken from reference TRBV25-1 and TRBJ1-3): EADIYQTPRYLVIGTGKKITLECSQTMGHDKMYWYQQDPGMELHLIHYSYGVNSTEKGDLSSESTVSRIRTEHFPLTLESARPSHTSQYLCASSETGSGNTIYFGEGSWLTVV.

This clone occurred once. V gene TRBV7-3 combines with J gene TRBJ1-3; 11 bases map to TRBD1. The V and J ends lost 5 bases and 2 bases, in that order; junction bases with no gene match: 5. This CDR3 has 16 amino acids. The germline V gene encodes CDR1 SGHTA and CDR2 FQGTGA. The CDR3 coding sequence is TGTGCCAGCAGCGCAACGGGACAGGGGGCTGGAAACACCATATATTTT. Amino acids: CASSATGQGAGNTIYF.

The chain recombines TRBV27 with TRBJ1-2, with a possible D match to TRBD1 (5 bases). Germline V lookup: CDR1 MNHEY, CDR2 SMNVEV (reference sequence). The CDR3 runs 13 residues. V was shortened by 8 bases and J by 6 bases, with 16 bases between the two germline ends. The CDR3 DNA follows: TGTGCCAGCGGTGGGGGGTTTTCGGATGGCTACACCTTC. Residues: CASGGGFSDGYTF.

This clone has more than one count but fewer than ten. This sequence joins TRBV4-1 and TRBJ2-7; D gene ambiguous. CDR3 length: 16 residues. Germline loops: CDR1 MGHRA, CDR2 YSYEKL. The germline V and J ends were trimmed by 1 base and 7 bases, with 20 bases remaining between them. CDR3 sequence: CASSQGIPTSSEEQYF. DNA of the CDR3: TGCGCCAGCAGCCAAGGCATCCCCACCTCCTCGGAAGAGCAGTACTTC.

J is TRBJ2-3 and V is TRBV5-1; 7 nucleotides align to TRBD2. Per germline, CDR1 SGHRS and CDR2 YFSETQ. V trimming: 0 bases; J trimming: 2 bases; junction bases outside the gene matches: 3. The CDR3 sequence is 15 residues long. CDR3 DNA sequence: TGCGCCAGCAGCTTGGACGGGGGGAACACAGATACGCAGTATTTT. It codes for CASSLDGGNTDTQYF.

Only one count was recorded for this clone. With a much larger clone just one base away, this may be a read error. This chain links TRBV11-2 with TRBJ2-5; D is unresolved. The length of the CDR3 is 11 residues. Trimming stripped 5 bases from V and 1 base from J, with 2 bases between. Germline V gene lookup returns CDR1 SGHAT and CDR2 FQNNGV. CDR3 protein: CASSRQETQYF. CDR3 nucleotides: TGTGCCAGCAGCCGCCAAGAGACCCAGTACTTC. Based on the CDR3 plus reference TRBV11-2 and TRBJ2-5, the full variable domain is EAGVAQSPRYKIIEKRQSVAFWCNPISGHATLYWYQQILGQGPKLLIQFQNNGVVDDSQLPKDRFSAERLKGVDSTLKIQPAKLEDSAVYLCASSRQETQYFGPGTRLLVL.

J is TRBJ2-7 and V is TRBV30, with TRBD2 matching 15 bases. CDR1 GTSNPN and CDR2 SVGIG come from the germline V gene (reference sequence). CDR3 size: 18 residues. V trimming: 0 bases; J trimming: 2 bases; junction bases outside the gene matches: 8. This CDR3 is CAWSVYGTSGRLTYEQYF. The CDR3 DNA sequence: TGTGCCTGGAGTGTATACGGGACTAGCGGGAGGTTAACCTACGAGCAGTACTTC.

In the case of this clone: This sample also contains other DNA sequences that code for the same CDR3. DNA for the CDR3: TGTGCCAGCAGTTCCCCGCGGGGGAGCACAGATACGCAGTATTTT. Encoded protein: CASSSPRGSTDTQYF. The J gene is TRBJ2-3, the V gene TRBV27; TRBD2 aligns across 7 bases. CDR3 length equals 15 residues. V trimming: 4 bases; J trimming: 0 bases; junction bases outside the gene matches: 4. Germline CDR1 reads MNHEY; CDR2 reads SMNVEV (reference sequence).

A remark on this clone: Within the sample, other DNA sequences also encode this same CDR3. V and J are TRBV30 and TRBJ1-3; D call uncertain. This CDR3 contains 11 residues. Germline CDR1 is GTSNPN and CDR2 is SVGIG (reference sequence). V gave up 5 bases and J gave up 4 bases, with 6 bases separating them. The chain's CDR3 is CAWGIGNTIYF. CDR3 DNA sequence: TGTGCCTGGGGTATCGGAAACACCATATATTTT.

The chain couples TRBV7-6 to TRBJ2-2; D remains unclear. Trimming left V 0 bases short and J 4 bases short, with 9 bases between. Germline V gene data show CDR1 as SGHVS and CDR2 as FNYEAQ. The CDR3 loop spans 15 amino acids. CDR3 protein: CASSLANRGTGELFF. The CDR3 region has the DNA TGTGCCAGCAGCTTAGCTAATCGAGGCACCGGGGAGCTGTTTTTT.

This clone has only a few counts. This sequence joins TRBV11-3 and TRBJ2-3; 7 nucleotides line up with TRBD1. Germline V CDR1 and CDR2: SGHNT, YENEEA. V was clipped by 5 bases and J by 3 bases; unmatched bases: 5. There are 14 residues in the CDR3. The CDR3 spells CASSRLTGTDTQYF. In DNA, the CDR3 is TGTGCCAGCAGCCGATTGACAGGGACAGATACGCAGTATTTT.

The chain joins TRBV4-1 to TRBJ2-7, with 10 bases fitting TRBD1. Per the germline V gene, CDR1 is MGHRA and CDR2 is YSYEKL. Trimming cost V 4 bases and J 9 bases; bases outside gene matches: 6. The CDR3 sequence is 13 residues long. CDR3 coding DNA: TGCGCCAGCAGCCGGGACAGGGGTTCAAGGCAGTACTTC. Translated: CASSRDRGSRQYF.

The chain is built from TRBV6-6 and TRBJ1-1; D is perhaps TRBD1 (5 bases). Trimming left V 6 bases short and J 5 bases short, with 13 bases between. Germline loops: CDR1 MNHNY, CDR2 SVGAGI (reference sequence). The CDR3 is 13 residues long. In DNA form, the CDR3 reads TGTGCCAGCAGCCAGGGTTTGGGGACTGAAGCTTTCTTT. It specifies CASSQGLGTEAFF.

The chain recombines TRBV6-4 with TRBJ2-3; D may correspond to TRBD1 or TRBD2 (5 bases each). V was clipped by 4 bases and J by 3 bases, with 8 bases between them. The CDR3 length is 13 residues. Germline V CDR1 and CDR2: MRHNA, SNTAGT. The CDR3 loop is CASSVGETDTQYF. DNA of the CDR3: TGTGCCAGCAGTGTGGGGGAGACAGATACGCAGTATTTT.

The chain links TRBV29-1 to TRBJ1-5; D is possibly TRBD1 (5 bases). V was trimmed by 6 bases and J by 2 bases, leaving 11 bases between them. The CDR3 totals 13 residues. Germline V gives CDR1 SQVTM, CDR2 ANQGSEA. CDR3 bases: TGCAGCGTCAGACAGTCGGGCAATCAGCCCCAGCATTTT. Its translation is CSVRQSGNQPQHF.

The CDR3 DNA sequence: TGTGCCAGCTCACCACCCGGGGTGTTCACAGATACGCAGTATTTT. As protein: CASSPPGVFTDTQYF. This chain uses TRBV18 with TRBJ2-3, with D maybe TRBD2 (5 bases). Per germline, CDR1 KGHSH and CDR2 LQKENI. V was shortened by 0 bases and J by 2 bases, with 9 bases between the two germline ends. The CDR3 length is 15 residues.

V usage is TRBV29-1 and J usage is TRBJ2-7, with TRBD2 as a possible D gene (5 bases). This CDR3 contains 12 residues. Germline CDR1 and CDR2: SQVTM and ANQGSEA. The ends were cut back, 4 bases at V and 3 bases at J, with 10 bases in the middle. The CDR3 DNA reads as TGCAGCGTTGCGGGAATCCACTACGAGCAGTACTTC. Amino acid sequence: CSVAGIHYEQYF.

The chain carries TRBV11-2 and TRBJ1-4, with 7 bases fitting TRBD1. The CDR3 spans 15 residues. The germline CDR1 and CDR2 sequences are SGHAT and FQNNGV. V lost 8 bases, J lost 7 bases, and 13 bases stayed unmatched. The CDR3 nucleotides read TGTGCCAGCCGCCTGTGGGGGCAGGGGGGTGAAAAACTGTTTTTT. This sequence encodes CASRLWGQGGEKLFF.